This record looks at one T cell receptor (beta chain) sequence and its context. Its target is unknown. V dropped 1 base and J dropped 7 bases, with 22 bases sitting between them. Germline values: CDR1 SGHTA, CDR2 FQGNSA. The CDR3 is 17 amino acids. These data come from a study of response to subunit inactivated influenza vaccine. Overall study results and limits: Each seasonal flu vaccination may recruit only limited new T cells, authors suggested.

TCRdb reanalysed the RT-PCR reads using MiXCR and keeps one entry per CDR3 protein. Seen here are over 750,000 distinct CDR3 sequences, approximately 22% observed once, and the top ten hold 10%. The chain carries TRBV7-2 and TRBJ1-2; D is unresolved. This clonotype was obtained from a man over 45 who received an inactivated influenza vaccine. Specimen: PBMCs from blood, collected 5 to 6 days after vaccination. The CDR3, as DNA: TGTGCCAGCAGCTTAGTTCCCGTTCGCTCCAGAATCTCTGGCTACACCTTC. The encoded protein is CASSLVPVRSRISGYTF.